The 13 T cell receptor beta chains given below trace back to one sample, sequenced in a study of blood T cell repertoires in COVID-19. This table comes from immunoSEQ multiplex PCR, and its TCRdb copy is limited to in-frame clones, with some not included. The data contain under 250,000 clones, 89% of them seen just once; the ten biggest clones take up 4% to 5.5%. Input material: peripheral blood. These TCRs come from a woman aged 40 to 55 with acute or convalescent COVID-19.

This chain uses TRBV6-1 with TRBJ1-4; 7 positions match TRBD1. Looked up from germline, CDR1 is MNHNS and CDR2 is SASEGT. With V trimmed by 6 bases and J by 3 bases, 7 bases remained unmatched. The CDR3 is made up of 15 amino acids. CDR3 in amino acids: CASRDGQASNEKLFF. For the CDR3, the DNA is TGTGCCAGCAGGGATGGACAGGCTTCTAATGAAAAACTGTTTTTT.

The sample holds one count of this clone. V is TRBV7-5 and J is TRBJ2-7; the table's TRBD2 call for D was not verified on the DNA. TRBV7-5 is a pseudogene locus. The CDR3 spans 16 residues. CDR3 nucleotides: TGTGCCAGATGCGCCATTCTAGCGGGGGGCACCTACGAGCAGTACGTC. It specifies CARCAILAGGTYEQYV.

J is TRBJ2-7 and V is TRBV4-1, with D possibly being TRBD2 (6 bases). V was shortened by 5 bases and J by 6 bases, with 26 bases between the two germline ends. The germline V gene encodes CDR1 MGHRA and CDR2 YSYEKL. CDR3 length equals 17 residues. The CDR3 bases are TGCGCCAGCAGCTCAAACCCAGTAGGAGGGGCGCCGTCCGAGCAGTACGTC. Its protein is CASSSNPVGGAPSEQYV.

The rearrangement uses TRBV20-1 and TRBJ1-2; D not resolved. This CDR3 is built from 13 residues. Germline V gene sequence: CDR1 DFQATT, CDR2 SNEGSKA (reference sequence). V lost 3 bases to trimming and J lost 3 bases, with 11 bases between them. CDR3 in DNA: TGCAGTGCTAGTGGCCCCCGAGACTATGGCTACACCTTC. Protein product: CSASGPRDYGYTF.

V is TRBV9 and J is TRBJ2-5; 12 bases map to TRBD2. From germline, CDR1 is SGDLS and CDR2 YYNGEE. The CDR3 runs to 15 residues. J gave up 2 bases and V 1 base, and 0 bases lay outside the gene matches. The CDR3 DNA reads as TGTGCCAGCAGCGTAACTAGCGGGGGGCAAGAGACCCAGTACTTC. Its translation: CASSVTSGGQETQYF.

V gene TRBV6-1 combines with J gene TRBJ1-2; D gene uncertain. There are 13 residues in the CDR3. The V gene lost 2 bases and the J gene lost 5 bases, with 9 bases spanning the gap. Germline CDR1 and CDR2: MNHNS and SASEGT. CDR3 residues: CASSEHSRYGYTF. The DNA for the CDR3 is TGTGCCAGCAGTGAACACTCAAGATATGGCTACACCTTC.

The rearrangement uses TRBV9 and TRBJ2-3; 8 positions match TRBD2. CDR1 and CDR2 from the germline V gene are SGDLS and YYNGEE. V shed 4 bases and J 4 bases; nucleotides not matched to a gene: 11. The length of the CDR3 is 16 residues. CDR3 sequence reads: CASSSTGRGAPDTQYF. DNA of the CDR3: TGTGCCAGCAGCTCCACGGGGCGGGGGGCCCCAGATACGCAGTATTTT. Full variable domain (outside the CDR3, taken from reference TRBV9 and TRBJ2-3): DSGVTQTPKHLITATGQRVTLRCSPRSGDLSVYWYQQSLDQGLQFLIQYYNGEERAKGNILERFSAQQFPDLHSELNLSSLELGDSALYFCASSSTGRGAPDTQYFGPGTRLTVL.

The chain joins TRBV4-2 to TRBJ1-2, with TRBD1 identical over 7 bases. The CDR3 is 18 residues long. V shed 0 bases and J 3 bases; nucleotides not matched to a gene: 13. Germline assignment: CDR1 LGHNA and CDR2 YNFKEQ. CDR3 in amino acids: CASSQDPLEGDSYYGYTF. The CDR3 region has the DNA TGTGCCAGCAGCCAAGATCCATTAGAGGGGGACAGCTACTATGGCTACACCTTC.

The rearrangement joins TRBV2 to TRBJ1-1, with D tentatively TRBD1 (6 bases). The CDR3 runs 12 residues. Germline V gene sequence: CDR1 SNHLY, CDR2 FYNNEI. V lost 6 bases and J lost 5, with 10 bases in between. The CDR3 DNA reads TGTGCCAGCAGCTTTACAGGGACTGAAGCTTTCTTT. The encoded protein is CASSFTGTEAFF.

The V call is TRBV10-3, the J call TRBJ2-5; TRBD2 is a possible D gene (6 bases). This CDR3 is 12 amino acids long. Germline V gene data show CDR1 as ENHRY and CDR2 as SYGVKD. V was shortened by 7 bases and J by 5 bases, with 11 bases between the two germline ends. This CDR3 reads CAIKEGGETQYF. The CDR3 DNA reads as TGTGCCATCAAGGAGGGCGGGGAGACCCAGTACTTC.

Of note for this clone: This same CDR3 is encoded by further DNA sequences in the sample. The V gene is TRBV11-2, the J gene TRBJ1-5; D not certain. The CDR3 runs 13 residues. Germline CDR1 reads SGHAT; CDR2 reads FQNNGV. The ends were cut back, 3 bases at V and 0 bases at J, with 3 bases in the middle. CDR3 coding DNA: TGTGCCAGCAGCTTTTATAGCAATCAGCCCCAGCATTTT. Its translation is CASSFYSNQPQHF.

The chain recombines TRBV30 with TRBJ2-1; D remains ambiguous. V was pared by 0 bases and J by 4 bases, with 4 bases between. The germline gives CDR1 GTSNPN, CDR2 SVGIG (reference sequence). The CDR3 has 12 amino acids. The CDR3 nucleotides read TGTGCCTGGAGTGTACAGTACAATGAGCAGTTCTTC. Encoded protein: CAWSVQYNEQFF. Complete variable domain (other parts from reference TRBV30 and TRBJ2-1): SQTIHQWPATLVQPVGSPLSLECTVEGTSNPNLYWYRQAAGRGLQLLFYSVGIGQISSEVPQNLSASRPQDRQFILSSKKLLLSDSGFYLCAWSVQYNEQFFGPGTRLTVL.

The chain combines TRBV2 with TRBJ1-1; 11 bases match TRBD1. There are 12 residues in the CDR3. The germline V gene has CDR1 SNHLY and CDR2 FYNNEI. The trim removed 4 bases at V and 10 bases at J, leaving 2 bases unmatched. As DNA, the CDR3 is TGTGCCAGCAGTGCGGACAGGGGGCCAGCTTTCTTT. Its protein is CASSADRGPAFF.